These T cell receptor beta chains were read from a single sample in a study of blood T cell repertoires in COVID-19. The assay was immunoSEQ multiplex PCR, and TCRdb's table has in-frame clones only and misses some. The sample consists of 200,000 to 250,000 clones, 65% to 90% of them appearing once. The material sequenced was peripheral blood. Receptor source: a human donor in a cohort sampled during active COVID-19. Both conserved end residues are part of each CDR3. The order of the fields is D gene, V gene, clone size, J gene, CDR3 protein, CDR3 DNA. D genes are given only for firm matches. A row's size may be missing; if present it is once, few, many or a size class.

d_gene: -; v_gene: TRBV7-4; abundance: -; j_gene: TRBJ2-1; CDR3aa: CASSFVYYNEQFF; CDR3nt: TGTGCCAGCAGCTTCGTCTACTACAATGAGCAGTTCTTC
d_gene: TRBD2; v_gene: TRBV10-2; abundance: -; j_gene: TRBJ2-7; CDR3aa: CASFLAGGNEQYF; CDR3nt: TGCGCCAGCTTCCTAGCGGGAGGGAACGAGCAGTACTTC
d_gene: -; v_gene: TRBV15; abundance: -; j_gene: TRBJ1-2; CDR3aa: CATSRDYRAASFNYGYTF; CDR3nt: TGTGCCACCAGCAGAGACTACAGGGCCGCCTCCTTTAACTATGGCTACACCTTC
d_gene: TRBD1; v_gene: TRBV7-3; abundance: -; j_gene: TRBJ2-5; CDR3aa: CASSSDRGETQYF; CDR3nt: TGTGCCAGCAGCTCCGACAGGGGAGAGACCCAGTACTTC
d_gene: -; v_gene: TRBV3-1/TRBV3-2; abundance: -; j_gene: TRBJ2-1; CDR3aa: CASSQATSPSSYNEQFF; CDR3nt: TGTGCCAGCAGCCAAGCAACTAGCCCGAGCTCCTACAATGAGCAGTTCTTC
d_gene: TRBD1; v_gene: TRBV6-5; abundance: -; j_gene: TRBJ2-5; CDR3aa: CASRDRGRETQYF; CDR3nt: TGTGCCAGCCGGGACAGGGGAAGAGAGACCCAGTACTTC
d_gene: -; v_gene: TRBV27; abundance: few; j_gene: TRBJ2-2; CDR3aa: CASTLTGLNTGELFF; CDR3nt: TGTGCCAGCACCCTCACAGGGTTGAACACCGGGGAGCTGTTTTTT
d_gene: -; v_gene: TRBV4-2; abundance: -; j_gene: TRBJ2-7; CDR3aa: CASSQDRGTPYEQYF; CDR3nt: TGTGCCAGCAGCCAAGATAGGGGGACGCCTTACGAGCAGTACTTC
d_gene: -; v_gene: TRBV7-3; abundance: -; j_gene: TRBJ1-1; CDR3aa: CASSLIFGTEAFF; CDR3nt: TGTGCCAGCAGCTTAATTTTCGGCACTGAAGCTTTCTTT
d_gene: -; v_gene: TRBV12-3/TRBV12-4; abundance: -; j_gene: TRBJ2-5; CDR3aa: CASSFSGSETQYF; CDR3nt: TGTGCCAGCAGTTTTTCAGGGTCAGAGACCCAGTACTTC
d_gene: TRBD1; v_gene: TRBV6-6; abundance: -; j_gene: TRBJ1-4; CDR3aa: CASSQHRGGEKLFF; CDR3nt: TGTGCCAGCAGTCAACACAGGGGCGGAGAAAAACTGTTTTTT